This T cell receptor beta chain derives from a study of OX40 agonist ivuxolimab in advanced cancers. Method: immunoSEQ multiplex PCR; TCRdb's copy keeps in-frame clones and lacks some. The sample records 100,000 to 130,000 clones, approximately 90% being singletons. About this clone itself: The antigen is not known.

Any history of autoimmune disease or systemic immunosuppression disqualified patients. V was pared by 2 bases and J by 10 bases, with 6 bases between. CDR3 length equals 11 residues. From germline, CDR1 is LNHDA and CDR2 SQIVND (reference sequence). General study findings and limits: Partial responders receiving 0.1-3.0 mg/kg showed among the lowest clonal expansion.

The chain employs TRBV19 and TRBJ2-1, with D hard to call. The specimen comprised CD4+ or CD8+ T cells sorted from blood, sampled in a trial of the OX40 agonist ivuxolimab. The TCR sequence derives from an adult with an advanced solid tumor such as melanoma, head and neck, liver or kidney cancer. This CDR3 reads CASSIRREQFF. Here the CDR3 DNA reads TGTGCCAGTAGTATAAGGCGGGAGCAGTTCTTC.